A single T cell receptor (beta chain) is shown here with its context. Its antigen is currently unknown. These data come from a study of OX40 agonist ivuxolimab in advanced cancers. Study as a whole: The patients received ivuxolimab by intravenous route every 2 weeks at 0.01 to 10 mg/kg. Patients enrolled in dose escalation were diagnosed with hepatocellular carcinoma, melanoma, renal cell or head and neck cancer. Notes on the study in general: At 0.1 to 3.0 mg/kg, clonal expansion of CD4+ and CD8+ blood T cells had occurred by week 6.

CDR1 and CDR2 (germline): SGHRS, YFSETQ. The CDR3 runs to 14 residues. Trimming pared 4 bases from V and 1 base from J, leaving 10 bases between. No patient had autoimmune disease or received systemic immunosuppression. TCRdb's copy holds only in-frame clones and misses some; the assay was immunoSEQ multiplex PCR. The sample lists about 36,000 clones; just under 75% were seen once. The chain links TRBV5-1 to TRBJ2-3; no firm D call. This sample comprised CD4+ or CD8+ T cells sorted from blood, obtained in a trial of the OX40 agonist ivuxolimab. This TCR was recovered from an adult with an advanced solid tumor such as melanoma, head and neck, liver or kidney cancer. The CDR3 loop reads CASSPGLGTDTQYF. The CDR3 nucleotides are TGCGCCAGCAGCCCCGGTTTAGGCACAGATACGCAGTATTTT.